The 3 T cell receptor beta chains below come from one sample, sequenced in a study of T cell repertoires in cytomegalovirus infection (dated by TCRdb to between 2018 and 2020). No antigens are known for them. The treatment or condition label on this specimen signifies: in vitro stimulation with specific CMV peptide epitopes to enrich CMV-specific T cells. Sequencing took place on an Illumina HiSeq 1500. The raw public data were reprocessed by TCRdb itself: fastp quality trimming at Q25, MiXCR clonotype calling, in-frame beta chains only. Each CDR3 protein gets just one entry, which takes the most common genes and DNA from the rows behind it. The sample profile shows about 310,000 distinct CDR3 sequences; roughly 25% of them were found once. The ten largest clones capture approximately 12% of the sample. This specimen consisted of cultured PBMCs, obtained from culture after CMV antigen stimulation. The source of these receptors is a human donor in good health (CMV status not recorded). Some clones in this sample may be carry-over from other donors' samples.

This clonotype was seen a few times. The rearrangement uses TRBV28 and TRBJ1-4, with D uncertain. The CDR3 has 14 amino acids. V was cut by 5 bases and J by 5 bases, with 12 bases left in between. The germline gives CDR1 MDHEN, CDR2 SYDVKM. The CDR3 DNA sequence: TGTGCCAGCAGTCGGACGGACTTGAATGAAAAACTGTTTTTT. This sequence encodes CASSRTDLNEKLFF.

The chain couples TRBV7-9 to TRBJ1-1; D may be TRBD1 (6 bases). V lost 5 bases and J lost 3, with 16 bases in between. The CDR3 runs to 15 residues. From germline, CDR1 is SEHNR and CDR2 FQNEAQ (reference sequence). CDR3 in amino acids: CASSTRTDQHTEAFF. CDR3 nucleotide sequence: TGTGCCAGCAGCACCCGGACAGACCAACACACTGAAGCTTTCTTT.

The chain carries TRBV12-3 or TRBV12-4 and TRBJ2-2, with no clear D. The CDR3 is made up of 14 amino acids. The ends were cut back, 3 bases at V and 2 bases at J, with 7 bases in the middle. CDR3 loop: CASSFTVNTGELFF. The DNA for the CDR3 is TGTGCCAGCAGTTTTACAGTCAACACCGGGGAGCTGTTTTTT.